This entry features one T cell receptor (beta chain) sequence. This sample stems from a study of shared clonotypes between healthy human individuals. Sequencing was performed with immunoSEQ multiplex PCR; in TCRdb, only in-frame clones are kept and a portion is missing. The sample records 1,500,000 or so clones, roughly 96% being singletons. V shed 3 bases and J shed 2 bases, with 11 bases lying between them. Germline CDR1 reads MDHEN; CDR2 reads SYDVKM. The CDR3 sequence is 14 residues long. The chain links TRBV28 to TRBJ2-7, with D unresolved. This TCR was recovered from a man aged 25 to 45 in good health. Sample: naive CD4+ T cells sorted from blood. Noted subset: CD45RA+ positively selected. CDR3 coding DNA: TGTGCCAGCAGTTTGACGACCCAGGCCTACGAGCAGTACTTC. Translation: CASSLTTQAYEQYF. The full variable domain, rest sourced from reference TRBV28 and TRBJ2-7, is DVKVTQSSRYLVKRTGEKVFLECVQDMDHENMFWYRQDPGLGLRLIYFSYDVKMKEKGDIPEGYSVSREKKERFSLILESASTNQTSMYLCASSLTTQAYEQYFGPGTRLTVT.